Detailed here is one TCR beta chain. This clone's antigen is unknown. No base quality values were provided; no much bigger clone lies one nucleotide off. The germline V gene supplies CDR1 KGHDR and CDR2 SFDVKD. V lost 6 bases and J lost 5 bases, and the count of bases not matched to a germline gene is 11. The CDR3 holds 16 amino acids from the cysteine to the phenylalanine. Only the CDR3 portion is preserved as DNA: 48 bases, with reading frame beginning at the first base. This specimen comes from a study of blood T cell repertoires in COVID-19 (dated by TCRdb to about 2020). In the study overall: Collaborator samples came from the United States, Italy and Spain and covered acute and convalescent phases of COVID-19. The samples were drawn from the first 160 participants of the ongoing ImmuneRACE study and from 950 to 1,500 subjects provided by 6 global collaborators. The dataset comprised deeply sampled blood TCRbeta repertoires from subjects exposed to, actively infected with, or recovered from COVID-19. A freely available public database, intended as a resource for researchers studying the immune response to SARS-CoV-2, is where the repertoires were released. The prospective study material was composed of cDNA or gDNA derived from T cells, B-cell-depleted T cells, or PBMCs. The sample metadata nearly always contained a de-identified subject ID, COVID-19 status, age in years and sex. Where HLA class I and class II types were available, the types were taken from metadata supplied by the sample provider, not from assay-based typing. General conclusions and limits of the study: The amount of clinical and demographic metadata varied by source and participant and was provided uncurated.

Participants in the prospective study were enrolled through a virtual design, were aged roughly 18 to 100 years, and lived in roughly 24 United States geographic areas. Cohort assignment in the prospective study relied on participant-reported clinical history from a screening survey and a study questionnaire. Mobile phlebotomists in the prospective study collected whole blood, serum and a nasopharyngeal or oropharyngeal swab from every participant. Participants in the prospective study had the option to provide additional blood draws and questionnaires over a roughly 2-month period. Before DNA extraction, prospective study blood samples were shipped either frozen or at room temperature. TCRbeta CDR3 regions were amplified from genomic DNA by means of the immunoSEQ Assay, a bias-controlled multiplex PCR. The source study handled its data this way. The number of nucleated cells in each sample was estimated from the amplification of reference gene primers within the assay. Sequence reads were collapsed and filtered to measure the absolute abundance of every unique TCRbeta CDR3 rearrangement. For each sample, productive Simpson clonality was calculated as the square root of Simpson's diversity index across productive rearrangements. This is the immuneACCESS table as TCRdb keeps it, with only in-frame sequences that have V and J called. A part of the clones is gone; compared with another copy, unresolved V genes explain less than half, and the rest is unexplained. D and trimming were read from the DNA, whereas the V and J calls and clone size are those reported in that table. The sample records fewer than 450,000 clones, approximately 88% of which are singletons. Approximately 2.1% of the sample is taken by the ten largest.

The clonotype comes from a middle-aged woman with acute COVID-19. The rearrangement combines TRBV24-1 with TRBJ2-2; the junction holds 7 bases that match TRBD2. The sequencing sample was made of PBMCs or T cells enriched from blood (not recorded which). The nucleotides read TGTGCCACCAGTTGTTGTCAAGCGGGGAGGACCGGGGAGCTGTTTTTT. It translates to CATSCCQAGRTGELFF.